This T cell receptor beta chain was sequenced for a study of cytotoxic CD8 clonotypes in ibrutinib-treated CLL. Whole-study results and caveats: Elevated clonality accompanied ibrutinib response, with a return toward baseline values at progression.

Using immunoSEQ multiplex PCR, the repertoire was profiled, and TCRdb retains in-frame clones only, with some absent. The table includes several thousand clones, more than 65% detected once. Concerning this clone: Its matching antigen is unknown.

The source of this sequence is a human donor with chronic lymphocytic leukemia. The sample consisted of PBMCs, taken before ibrutinib treatment.

CDR3 residues: CASRLRNEQFF. CDR3 nucleotides: TGTGCCAGTAGGCTTCGGAATGAGCAGTTCTTC. The chain links TRBV19 to TRBJ2-1; the D is unclear. V was shortened by 6 bases and J by 7 bases, with 7 bases between the two germline ends. Germline V lookup: CDR1 LNHDA, CDR2 SQIVND (reference sequence). This CDR3 has 11 amino acids.